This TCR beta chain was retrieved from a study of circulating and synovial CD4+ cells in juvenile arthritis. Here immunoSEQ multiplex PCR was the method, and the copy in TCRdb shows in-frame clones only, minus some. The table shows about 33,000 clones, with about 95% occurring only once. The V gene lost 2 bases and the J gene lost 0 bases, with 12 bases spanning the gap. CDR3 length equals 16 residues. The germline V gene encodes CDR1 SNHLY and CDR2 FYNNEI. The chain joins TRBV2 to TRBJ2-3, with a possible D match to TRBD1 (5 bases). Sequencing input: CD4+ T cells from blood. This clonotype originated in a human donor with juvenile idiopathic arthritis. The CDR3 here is CASSEIDRPSTDTQYF. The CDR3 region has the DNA TGTGCCAGCAGTGAAATCGACAGACCTAGCACAGATACGCAGTATTTT.